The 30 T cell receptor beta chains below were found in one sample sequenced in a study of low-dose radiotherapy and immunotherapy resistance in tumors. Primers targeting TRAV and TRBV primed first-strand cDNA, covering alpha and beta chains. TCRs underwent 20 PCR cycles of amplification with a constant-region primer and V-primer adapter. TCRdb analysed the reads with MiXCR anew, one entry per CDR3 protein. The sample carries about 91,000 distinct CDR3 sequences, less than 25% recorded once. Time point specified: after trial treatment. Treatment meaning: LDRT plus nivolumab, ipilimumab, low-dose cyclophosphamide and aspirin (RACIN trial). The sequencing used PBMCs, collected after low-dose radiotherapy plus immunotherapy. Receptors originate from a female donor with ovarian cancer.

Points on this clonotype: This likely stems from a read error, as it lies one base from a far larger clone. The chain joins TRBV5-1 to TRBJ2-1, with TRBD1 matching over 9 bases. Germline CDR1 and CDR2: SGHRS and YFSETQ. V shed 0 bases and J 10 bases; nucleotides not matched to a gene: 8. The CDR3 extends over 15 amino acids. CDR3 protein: CASSLGTGVAYEQFF. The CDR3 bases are TGCGCCAGCAGCTTGGGGACAGGGGTGGCCTACGAGCAGTTCTTC.

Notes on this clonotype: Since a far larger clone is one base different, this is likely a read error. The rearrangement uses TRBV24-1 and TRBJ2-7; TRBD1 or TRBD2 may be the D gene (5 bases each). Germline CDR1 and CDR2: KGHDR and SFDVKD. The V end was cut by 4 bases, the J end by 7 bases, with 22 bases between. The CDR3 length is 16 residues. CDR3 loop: CATSDPGTSSYNEQYF. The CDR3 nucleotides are TGTGCCACCAGTGACCCCGGGACGAGCTCCTACAATGAGCAGTACTTC.

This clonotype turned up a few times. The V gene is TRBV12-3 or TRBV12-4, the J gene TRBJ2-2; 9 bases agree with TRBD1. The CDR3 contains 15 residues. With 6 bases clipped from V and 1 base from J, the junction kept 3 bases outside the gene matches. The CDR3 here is CASSRQGGNTGELFF. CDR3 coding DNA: TGTGCCAGCAGCCGACAGGGGGGGAACACCGGGGAGCTGTTTTTT.

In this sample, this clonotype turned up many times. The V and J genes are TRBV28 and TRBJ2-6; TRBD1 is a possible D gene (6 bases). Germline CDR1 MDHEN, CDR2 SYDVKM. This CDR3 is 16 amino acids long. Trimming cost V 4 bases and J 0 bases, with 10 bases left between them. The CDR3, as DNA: TGTGCCAGCAGTTCAACAGGGAACTCTGGGGCCAACGTCCTGACTTTC. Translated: CASSSTGNSGANVLTF. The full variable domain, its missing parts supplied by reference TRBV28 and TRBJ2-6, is DVKVTQSSRYLVKRTGEKVFLECVQDMDHENMFWYRQDPGLGLRLIYFSYDVKMKEKGDIPEGYSVSREKKERFSLILESASTNQTSMYLCASSSTGNSGANVLTFGAGSRLTVL.

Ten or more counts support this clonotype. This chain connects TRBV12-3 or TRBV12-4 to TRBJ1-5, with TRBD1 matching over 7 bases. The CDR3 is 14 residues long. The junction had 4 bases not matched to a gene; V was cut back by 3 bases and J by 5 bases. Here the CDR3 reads CASSFRTGYQPQHF. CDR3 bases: TGTGCCAGCAGTTTCCGGACAGGATATCAGCCCCAGCATTTT.

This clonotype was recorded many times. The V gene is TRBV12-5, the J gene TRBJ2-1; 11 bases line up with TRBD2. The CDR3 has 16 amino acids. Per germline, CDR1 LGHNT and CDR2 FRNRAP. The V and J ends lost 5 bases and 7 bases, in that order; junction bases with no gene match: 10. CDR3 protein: CASGLEELAGGNEQFF. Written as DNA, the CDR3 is TGTGCTAGTGGTCTTGAGGAGCTAGCGGGGGGAAATGAGCAGTTCTTC.

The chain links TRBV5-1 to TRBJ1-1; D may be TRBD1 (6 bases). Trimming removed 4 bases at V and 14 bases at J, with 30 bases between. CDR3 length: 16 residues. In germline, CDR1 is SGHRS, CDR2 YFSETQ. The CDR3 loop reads CASSATRVGDTEAFFF. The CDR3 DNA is TGCGCCAGCAGCGCCACGAGGGTTGGGGACACTGAAGCTTTCTTCTTT.

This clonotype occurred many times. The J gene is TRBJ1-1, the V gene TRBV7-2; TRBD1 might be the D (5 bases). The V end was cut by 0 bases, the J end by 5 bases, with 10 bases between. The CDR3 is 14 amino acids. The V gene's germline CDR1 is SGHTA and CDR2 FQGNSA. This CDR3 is CASSLAGKGTEAFF. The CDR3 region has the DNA TGTGCCAGCAGCTTAGCAGGGAAGGGGACTGAAGCTTTCTTT.

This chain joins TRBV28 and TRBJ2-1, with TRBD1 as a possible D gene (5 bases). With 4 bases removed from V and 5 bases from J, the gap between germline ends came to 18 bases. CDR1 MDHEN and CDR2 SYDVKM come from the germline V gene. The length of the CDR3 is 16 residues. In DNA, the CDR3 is TGTGCCAGCAGTTCTCTACCGGGCAGGGAAGACAATGAGCAGTTCTTC. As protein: CASSSLPGREDNEQFF.

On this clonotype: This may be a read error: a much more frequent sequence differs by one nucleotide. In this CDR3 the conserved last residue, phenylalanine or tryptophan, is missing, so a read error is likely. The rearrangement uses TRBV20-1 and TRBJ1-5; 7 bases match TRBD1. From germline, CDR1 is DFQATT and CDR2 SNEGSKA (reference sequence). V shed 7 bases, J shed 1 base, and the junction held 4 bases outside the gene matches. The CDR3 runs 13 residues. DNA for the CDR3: TGCAGTGGTATACAGGGGAGCAATCAGCCCCAGCATCTT. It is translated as CSGIQGSNQPQHL.

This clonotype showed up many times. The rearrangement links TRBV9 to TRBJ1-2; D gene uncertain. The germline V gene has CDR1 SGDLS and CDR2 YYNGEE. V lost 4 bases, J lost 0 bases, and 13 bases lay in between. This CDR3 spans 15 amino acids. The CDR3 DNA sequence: TGTGCCAGCAGCCCCCGGAGTCAGACTAACTATGGCTACACCTTC. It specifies CASSPRSQTNYGYTF.

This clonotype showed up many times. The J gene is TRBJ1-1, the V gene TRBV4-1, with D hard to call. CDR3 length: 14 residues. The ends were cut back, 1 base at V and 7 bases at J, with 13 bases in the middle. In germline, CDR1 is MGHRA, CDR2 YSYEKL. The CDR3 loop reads CASSQGPDRVEAFF. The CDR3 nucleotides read TGCGCCAGCAGCCAAGGTCCCGATCGAGTTGAAGCTTTCTTT.

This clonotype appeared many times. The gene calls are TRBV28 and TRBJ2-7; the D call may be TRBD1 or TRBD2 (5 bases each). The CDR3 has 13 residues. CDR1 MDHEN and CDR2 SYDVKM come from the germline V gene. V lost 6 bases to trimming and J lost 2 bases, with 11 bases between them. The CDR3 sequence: CASSRDETYEQYF. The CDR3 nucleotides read TGTGCCAGCAGCCGGGACGAAACCTACGAGCAGTACTTC.

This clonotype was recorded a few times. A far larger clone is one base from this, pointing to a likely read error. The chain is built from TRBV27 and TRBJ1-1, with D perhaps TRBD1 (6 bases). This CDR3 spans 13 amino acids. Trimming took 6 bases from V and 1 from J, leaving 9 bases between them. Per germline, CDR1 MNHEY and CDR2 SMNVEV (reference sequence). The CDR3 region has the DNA TGTGCCAGCAGCATGACAGGGAACACTGAAGCTTTCTTT. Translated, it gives CASSMTGNTEAFF.

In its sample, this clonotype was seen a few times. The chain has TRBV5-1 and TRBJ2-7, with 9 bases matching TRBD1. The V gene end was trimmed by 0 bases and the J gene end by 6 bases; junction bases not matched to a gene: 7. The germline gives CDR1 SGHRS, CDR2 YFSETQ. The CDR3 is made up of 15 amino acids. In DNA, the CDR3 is TGCGCCAGCAGCTTGGCTGGGGACAGGGCACGCGAGCAGTACTTC. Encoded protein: CASSLAGDRAREQYF.

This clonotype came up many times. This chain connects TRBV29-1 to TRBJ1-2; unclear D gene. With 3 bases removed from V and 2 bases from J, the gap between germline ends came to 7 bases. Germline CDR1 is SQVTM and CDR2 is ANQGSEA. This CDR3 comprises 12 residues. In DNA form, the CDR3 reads TGCAGCGTTGACGACGGAAACTATGGCTACACCTTC. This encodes CSVDDGNYGYTF.

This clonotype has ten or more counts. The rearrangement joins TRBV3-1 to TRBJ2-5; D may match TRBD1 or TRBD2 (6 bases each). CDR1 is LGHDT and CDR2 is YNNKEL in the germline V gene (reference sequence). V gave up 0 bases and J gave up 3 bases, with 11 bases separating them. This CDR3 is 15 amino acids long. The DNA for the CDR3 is TGTGCCAGCAGCCAAGATGTAGGGGGGAAAGAGACCCAGTACTTC. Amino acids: CASSQDVGGKETQYF.

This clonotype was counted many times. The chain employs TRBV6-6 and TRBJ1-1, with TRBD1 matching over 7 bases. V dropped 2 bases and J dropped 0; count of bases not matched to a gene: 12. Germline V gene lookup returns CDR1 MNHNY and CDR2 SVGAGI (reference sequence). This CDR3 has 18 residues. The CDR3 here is CASSYRRGQEDLNTEAFF. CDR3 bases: TGTGCCAGCAGTTACCGCCGAGGACAGGAAGACTTGAACACTGAAGCTTTCTTT.

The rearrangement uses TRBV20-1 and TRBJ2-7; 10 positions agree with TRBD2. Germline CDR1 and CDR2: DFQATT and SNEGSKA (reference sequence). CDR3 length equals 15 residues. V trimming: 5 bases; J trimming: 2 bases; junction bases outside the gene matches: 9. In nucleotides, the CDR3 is TGCAGTGCTCGCAGAGCGGGAGGGCTAACCTACGAGCAGTACTTC. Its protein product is CSARRAGGLTYEQYF.

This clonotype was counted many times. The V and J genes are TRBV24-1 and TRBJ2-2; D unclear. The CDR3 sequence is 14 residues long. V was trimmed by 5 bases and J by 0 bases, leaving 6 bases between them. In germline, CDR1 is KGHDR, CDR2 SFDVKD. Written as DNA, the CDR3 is TGTGCCACCAGTGCCGGAACGAACACCGGGGAGCTGTTTTTT. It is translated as CATSAGTNTGELFF.

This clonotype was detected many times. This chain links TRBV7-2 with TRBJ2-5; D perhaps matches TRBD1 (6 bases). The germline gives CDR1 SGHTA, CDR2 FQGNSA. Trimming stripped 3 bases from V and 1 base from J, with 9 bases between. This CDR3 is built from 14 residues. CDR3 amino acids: CASSLDRIQETQYF. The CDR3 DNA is TGTGCCAGCAGCTTGGACAGAATCCAAGAGACCCAGTACTTC.

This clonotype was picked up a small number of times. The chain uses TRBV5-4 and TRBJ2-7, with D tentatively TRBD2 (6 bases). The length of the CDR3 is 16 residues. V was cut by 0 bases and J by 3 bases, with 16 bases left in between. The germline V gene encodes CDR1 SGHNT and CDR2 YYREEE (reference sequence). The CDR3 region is CASSLGAAGSHYEQYF. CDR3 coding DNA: TGTGCCAGCAGCTTGGGGGCGGCGGGGAGTCACTACGAGCAGTACTTC.

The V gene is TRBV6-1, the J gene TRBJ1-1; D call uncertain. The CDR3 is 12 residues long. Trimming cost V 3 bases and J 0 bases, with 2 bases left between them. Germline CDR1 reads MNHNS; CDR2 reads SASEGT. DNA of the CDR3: TGTGCCAGCAGTGACATGAACACTGAAGCTTTCTTT. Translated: CASSDMNTEAFF.

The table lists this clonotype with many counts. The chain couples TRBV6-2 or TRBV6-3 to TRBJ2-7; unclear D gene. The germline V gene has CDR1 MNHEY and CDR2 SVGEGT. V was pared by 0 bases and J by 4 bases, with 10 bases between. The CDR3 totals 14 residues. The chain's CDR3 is CASSYSDLIYEQYF. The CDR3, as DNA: TGTGCCAGCAGTTACTCTGACTTGATATACGAGCAGTACTTC.

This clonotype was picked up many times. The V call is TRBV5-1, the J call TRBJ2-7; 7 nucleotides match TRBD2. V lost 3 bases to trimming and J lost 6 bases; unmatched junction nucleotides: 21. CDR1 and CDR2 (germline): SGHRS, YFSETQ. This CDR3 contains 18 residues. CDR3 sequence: CASSSTAAGGTRRGEQYF. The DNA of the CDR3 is TGCGCCAGCAGCTCAACCGCGGCCGGGGGGACTCGGAGGGGCGAGCAGTACTTC.

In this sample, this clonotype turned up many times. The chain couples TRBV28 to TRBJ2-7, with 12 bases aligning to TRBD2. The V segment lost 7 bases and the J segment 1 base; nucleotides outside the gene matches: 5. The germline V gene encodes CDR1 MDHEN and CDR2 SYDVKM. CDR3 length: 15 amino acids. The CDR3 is CASTSTSGGSYEQYF. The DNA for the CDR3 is TGTGCCAGCACTTCCACTAGCGGGGGGTCCTACGAGCAGTACTTC.

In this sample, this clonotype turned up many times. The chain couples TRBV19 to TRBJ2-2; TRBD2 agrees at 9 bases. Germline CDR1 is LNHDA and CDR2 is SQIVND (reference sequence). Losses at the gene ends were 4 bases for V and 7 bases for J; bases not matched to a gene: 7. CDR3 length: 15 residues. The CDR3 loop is CASSNQRGVGGELFF. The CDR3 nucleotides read TGTGCCAGTAGTAACCAGCGGGGGGTCGGCGGGGAGCTGTTTTTT.

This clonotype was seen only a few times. In DNA form, the CDR3 reads TGTGCCAGCAGGGCACAGGGGGGCAATCAGCCCCAGCATTTT. Residues: CASRAQGGNQPQHF. J is TRBJ1-5 and V is TRBV21-1; the table's D call, TRBD1, has no DNA check behind it. TRBV21-1 represents a pseudogene. The CDR3 totals 14 residues.

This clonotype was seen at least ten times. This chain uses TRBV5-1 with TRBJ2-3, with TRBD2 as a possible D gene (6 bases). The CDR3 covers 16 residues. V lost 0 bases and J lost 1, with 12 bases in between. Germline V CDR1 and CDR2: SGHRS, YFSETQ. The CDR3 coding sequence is TGCGCCAGCAGCTTGGTTAGTCGGAGGGGCACAGATACGCAGTATTTT. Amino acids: CASSLVSRRGTDTQYF.

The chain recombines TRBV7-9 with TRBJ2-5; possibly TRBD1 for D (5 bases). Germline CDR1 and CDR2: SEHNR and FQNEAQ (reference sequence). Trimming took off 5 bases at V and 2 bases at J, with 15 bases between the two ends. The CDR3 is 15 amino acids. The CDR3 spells CASSPSAGYQETQYF. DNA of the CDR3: TGTGCCAGCAGCCCTTCGGCAGGGTATCAAGAGACCCAGTACTTC.